This passage covers 21 T cell receptor beta chains from one sample sequenced in a study of blood T cell repertoires in COVID-19. Profiled with immunoSEQ multiplex PCR; TCRdb holds only in-frame clones, not every one. The top ten clones hold around 2.1% of a sample with about 130,000 clones, 80% to 95% of them seen once. Specimen: peripheral blood. The receptors stem from a man aged 45-65 years with COVID-19, enrolled during active disease.

CDR3 in amino acids: CASSFLSYEQFF. CDR3 nucleotide sequence: TGTGCCAGCAGCTTCCTGAGCTATGAGCAGTTCTTC. This rearrangement joins TRBV5-6 to TRBJ2-1; D unresolved. The CDR3 spans 12 residues. CDR1 and CDR2 (germline): SGHDT, YYEEEE. V lost 2 bases and J 8 bases, leaving 8 bases between the germline ends.

The chain is built from TRBV9 and TRBJ2-1; 10 bases map to TRBD2. This CDR3 has 15 residues. V trimming: 2 bases; J trimming: 10 bases; junction bases outside the gene matches: 9. The V gene's germline CDR1 is SGDLS and CDR2 YYNGEE. The CDR3 DNA reads as TGTGCCAGCAGCGTTTATTCTAGCGGGAGCCCCGAGCAGTTCTTC. This encodes CASSVYSSGSPEQFF.

V usage is TRBV6-5 and J usage is TRBJ1-6, with 7 nucleotides matching TRBD1. The V and J ends lost 2 bases and 13 bases, in that order; junction bases with no gene match: 11. Germline V gene lookup returns CDR1 MNHEY and CDR2 SVGAGI. This CDR3 has 15 amino acids. The CDR3 loop is CASSYDDRAAGPLHF. The CDR3 bases are TGTGCCAGCAGTTACGATGACAGGGCGGCGGGGCCCCTCCACTTT.

The chain joins TRBV9 to TRBJ1-1; D is possibly TRBD1 (5 bases). This CDR3 contains 17 residues. Germline lookup yields CDR1 SGDLS and CDR2 YYNGEE. V dropped 0 bases and J dropped 0 bases, with 15 bases sitting between them. The chain's CDR3 is CASSVGFETAMNTEAFF. DNA of the CDR3: TGTGCCAGCAGCGTAGGTTTCGAGACAGCTATGAACACTGAAGCTTTCTTT.

The chain employs TRBV25-1 and TRBJ1-1; D may be TRBD1 (6 bases). V was cut by 6 bases and J by 2 bases, with 13 bases left in between. Germline-derived CDR1 and CDR2 are MGHDK and SYGVNS. This CDR3 is built from 14 residues. CDR3 protein: CASRGSGANTEAFF. In nucleotides, the CDR3 is TGTGCCAGCAGAGGGTCAGGGGCTAACACTGAAGCTTTCTTT.

The genes are TRBV10-3 and TRBJ1-2; 8 positions agree with TRBD1. J was trimmed by 2 bases and V by 4 bases; bases with no gene match: 6. This CDR3 contains 15 residues. Germline-derived CDR1 and CDR2 are ENHRY and SYGVKD. The CDR3 DNA is TGTGCCATCAGTGGTAGTGACAGGGGAAACTATGGCTACACCTTC. It encodes CAISGSDRGNYGYTF.

The V and J genes are TRBV19 and TRBJ1-1; TRBD1 is a possible D gene (5 bases). V gave up 5 bases and J gave up 3 bases, with 16 bases separating them. The V gene's germline CDR1 is LNHDA and CDR2 SQIVND (reference sequence). This CDR3 is built from 15 residues. The CDR3 region has the DNA TGTGCCAGTAGTCCTCGAGGAGGGGTGCACACTGAAGCTTTCTTT. Its translation is CASSPRGGVHTEAFF.

The V call is TRBV15, the J call TRBJ2-1; weak D call: TRBD2 (6 bases). V shed 3 bases and J shed 9 bases, with 12 bases lying between them. The CDR3 runs 13 residues. The germline CDR1 and CDR2 sequences are LNHNV and YYDKDF (reference sequence). The CDR3 loop reads CATSSQGAGEQFF. The CDR3 DNA follows: TGTGCCACCAGCAGTCAGGGAGCGGGTGAGCAGTTCTTC.

The chain uses TRBV5-6 and TRBJ1-4; tentatively, D is TRBD1 (6 bases). Per germline, CDR1 SGHDT and CDR2 YYEEEE. With 2 bases removed from V and 6 bases from J, the gap between germline ends came to 11 bases. This CDR3 region has 14 residues. CDR3 nucleotides: TGTGCCAGCAGCTTTGTGGGGGCCGATGAAAAACTGTTTTTT. The encoded protein is CASSFVGADEKLFF. Full variable domain (remainder filled in from reference TRBV5-6 and TRBJ1-4): DAGVTQSPTHLIKTRGQQVTLRCSPKSGHDTVSWYQQALGQGPQFIFQYYEEEERQRGNFPDRFSGHQFPNYSSELNVNALLLGDSALYLCASSFVGADEKLFFGSGTQLSVL.

The rearrangement links TRBV18 to TRBJ1-3; 7 bases are shared with TRBD1. Germline assignment: CDR1 KGHSH and CDR2 LQKENI. The CDR3 loop spans 17 amino acids. The trim removed 5 bases at V and 0 bases at J, leaving 10 bases unmatched. CDR3: CASSDLTGANSGNTIYF. Written as DNA, the CDR3 is TGTGCCAGCTCAGACCTAACAGGGGCCAACTCTGGAAACACCATATATTTT.

The count of this clone is one. This chain uses TRBV9 with TRBJ2-3, with D perhaps matching TRBD2 (6 bases). The V end was cut by 0 bases, the J end by 0 bases, with 11 bases between. Germline CDR1 reads SGDLS; CDR2 reads YYNGEE. The CDR3 is made up of 16 amino acids. CDR3: CASSVATGTSTDTQYF. In DNA form, the CDR3 reads TGTGCCAGCAGCGTAGCTACGGGGACTAGCACAGATACGCAGTATTTT.

The rearrangement links TRBV6-5 to TRBJ1-2; 8 positions match TRBD1. Germline trimming cut 9 bases from V and 3 bases from J; bases unmatched to any gene: 12. Germline values: CDR1 MNHEY, CDR2 SVGAGI. This CDR3 comprises 15 residues. For the CDR3, the DNA is TGTGCCAGTTTAACATACAGGGGGGGATACTATGGCTACACCTTC. This gives the protein CASLTYRGGYYGYTF.

This clone is a singleton in its sample. The CDR3 loop reads CASSYPGLEREQYF. CDR3 DNA: TGTGCCAGCAGTTACCCGGGACTAGAGCGCGAGCAGTACTTC. The V and J genes are TRBV6-2 or TRBV6-3 and TRBJ2-7; the match to TRBD2 covers 8 bases. CDR3 length equals 14 residues. Germline CDR1 is MNHEY and CDR2 is SVGEGT. J gave up 6 bases and V 2 bases, and 6 bases lay outside the gene matches.

The rearrangement uses TRBV18 and TRBJ2-3; TRBD2 is a possible D gene (6 bases). The germline V and J ends were trimmed by 0 bases and 3 bases, with 13 bases remaining between them. CDR1 is KGHSH, CDR2 LQKENI, per germline. This CDR3 spans 16 amino acids. This CDR3 reads CASSPPQAGSTDTQYF. CDR3 DNA: TGTGCCAGCTCACCACCGCAGGCGGGAAGTACAGATACGCAGTATTTT. Drawing the rest from reference TRBV18 and TRBJ2-3, the complete variable domain is NAGVMQNPRHLVRRRGQEARLRCSPMKGHSHVYWYRQLPEEGLKFMVYLQKENIIDESGMPKERFSAEFPKEGPSILRIQQVVRGDSAAYFCASSPPQAGSTDTQYFGPGTRLTVL.

This chain links TRBV5-1 with TRBJ2-3; 10 positions match TRBD2. The CDR3 runs to 16 residues. The germline V gene has CDR1 SGHRS and CDR2 YFSETQ. V shed 0 bases and J 3 bases; nucleotides not matched to a gene: 4. Written as DNA, the CDR3 is TGCGCCAGCAGCTTGGTAGCGGGAGGTTTGACAGATACGCAGTATTTT. Translated, it gives CASSLVAGGLTDTQYF.

V and J are TRBV9 and TRBJ1-1; D is perhaps TRBD1 (5 bases). Germline CDR1 is SGDLS and CDR2 is YYNGEE. The CDR3 length is 15 residues. V was cut by 4 bases and J by 8 bases, with 21 bases left in between. The CDR3 region has the DNA TGTGCCAGCAGCCCTTGGCGGGACCCCGTTTCAGAAGCTTTCTTT. This sequence encodes CASSPWRDPVSEAFF.

The genes are TRBV14 and TRBJ1-2; D unclear. This CDR3 is 14 amino acids long. CDR1 and CDR2 from the germline V gene are SGHDN and FVKESK. V was trimmed by 4 bases and J by 4 bases, leaving 13 bases between them. The CDR3 DNA is TGTGCCAGCAGCCCCCCAGCGGGTGGCTATGGCTACACCTTC. This codes for CASSPPAGGYGYTF.

V and J are TRBV6-5 and TRBJ2-7, with TRBD1 identical over 10 bases. Germline CDR1 and CDR2: MNHEY and SVGAGI. This CDR3 has 14 amino acids. Trimming removed 5 bases from V and 3 bases from J; junction bases left unmatched: 4. This chain's CDR3 is CASSRDRGGYEQYV. CDR3 in DNA: TGTGCCAGCAGTCGGGACAGGGGAGGCTACGAGCAGTACGTC.

This chain uses TRBV7-9 with TRBJ2-3; 14 nucleotides match TRBD2. Germline lookup yields CDR1 SEHNR and CDR2 FQNEAQ (reference sequence). The CDR3 runs 19 residues. Losses at the gene ends were 4 bases for V and 6 bases for J; bases not matched to a gene: 15. CDR3 in amino acids: CASSYEQGGTSGRRDTQYF. The CDR3 nucleotides are TGTGCCAGCAGCTATGAACAGGGGGGGACTAGCGGGAGACGGGATACGCAGTATTTT. Using reference TRBV7-9 and TRBJ2-3 for the parts outside the CDR3, the full variable domain is DTGVSQNPRHKITKRGQNVTFRCDPISEHNRLYWYRQTLGQGPEFLTYFQNEAQLEKSRLLSDRFSAERPKGSFSTLEIQRTEQGDSAMYLCASSYEQGGTSGRRDTQYFGPGTRLTVL.

V is TRBV12-3 or TRBV12-4 and J is TRBJ2-4; a weak D match, TRBD2 (6 bases). V lost 1 base, J lost 8 bases, and 9 bases lay in between. The CDR3 has 13 amino acids. The CDR3 here is CASSLGEADIQYF. The CDR3 nucleotides read TGTGCCAGCAGTTTAGGGGAGGCGGACATTCAGTACTTC.

The gene calls are TRBV5-1 and TRBJ1-1, with a weak D call TRBD1 (6 bases). CDR3 length equals 13 residues. V lost 3 bases to trimming and J lost 2 bases, with 8 bases between them. CDR1 SGHRS and CDR2 YFSETQ come from the germline V gene. CDR3 protein: CASSYRENTEAFF. Here the CDR3 DNA reads TGCGCCAGCAGCTACAGGGAAAACACTGAAGCTTTCTTT.